This T cell receptor beta chain was recorded in a study of early T cells in non-severe SARS-CoV-2 infection. Study-wide context: Bulk RNA isolated from unsorted whole blood underwent sequencing; chains were not paired.

With respect to this clonotype: A read error may be the cause here, since a much bigger clone is one base away.

This CDR3 is built from 13 residues. The germline gives CDR1 SGHDN, CDR2 FVKESK. Each CDR3 protein gets one entry after TCRdb re-called the 5' RACE reads with MiXCR. The sample has under 70,000 distinct CDR3 sequences, roughly 5.7% seen once. The receptor was derived from an adult who was a healthcare worker with PCR-confirmed SARS-CoV-2 infection or an uninfected control (not recorded which). The source material was whole blood, sampled at baseline. The rearrangement joins TRBV14 to TRBJ1-3; D is unclear. The DNA for the CDR3 is TGTGCCATCAGCCAGAACTCTGGAAACACCATATATTTT. Translated: CAISQNSGNTIYF.